The 2 T cell receptor beta chains below all came from one sample that was sequenced in a study of regulatory T cells in long-lasting Graves disease. Time point described: newly diagnosed GD, antithyroid drugs for less than 3 months. Scientists built the TCR library using RNA that was extracted from PBMCs. According to the study, TCR beta libraries were built with iRepertoire HTBI primers and CDR3-region Arm-PCR. TCRdb processed the multiplex PCR reads anew with MiXCR; each CDR3 protein has one entry. The sample consists of 200,000 to 250,000 distinct CDR3 sequences, around 16% of them appearing once. This material consisted of peripheral blood mononuclear cells (PBMCs), taken at new diagnosis, from a patient treated with antithyroid drugs. Receptors were obtained from a female donor with Graves disease.

This clonotype was detected many times. The V and J genes are TRBV30 and TRBJ2-2, with 8 bases lining up with TRBD1. V lost 6 bases, J lost 4 bases, and 10 bases stayed unmatched. This CDR3 comprises 15 residues. CDR1 is GTSNPN and CDR2 is SVGIG in the germline V gene (reference sequence). The CDR3 reads CACPPGQAPTGELFF. CDR3 nucleotide sequence: TGTGCCTGTCCACCGGGACAGGCCCCCACCGGGGAGCTGTTTTTT.

This clonotype has a count of ten or more. This chain joins TRBV2 and TRBJ1-6, with D perhaps TRBD1 (6 bases). The CDR3 runs 15 residues. Germline-derived CDR1 and CDR2 are SNHLY and FYNNEI. V lost 6 bases, J lost 8 bases, and 17 bases lay in between. The CDR3 nucleotides read TGTGCCAGCAGCTGGGGGCTAAAAAGGGATTCACCCCTCCACTTT. This codes for CASSWGLKRDSPLHF.